These T cell receptor beta chains were read from a single sample in a study of cytomegalovirus exposure and HLA in healthy donors. TCRdb's copy holds only in-frame clones and misses some; the assay was immunoSEQ multiplex PCR. The top ten hold under 3% of the sample, which has around 200,000 clones, roughly 83% seen once. Sequenced material: PBMCs. Receptors were obtained from a woman aged 50 to 65 in good health and CMV-seronegative. CDR3s include the opening cysteine and the closing phenylalanine or tryptophan. The size of a clone is reported for some rows only, either as once, few or many, or as a class for expanded clones.

clone_size: NA; v_call: TRBV6-1; j_call: TRBJ2-1; cdr3_aa: CASSPGPYSYNEQFF
clone_size: NA; v_call: TRBV28; j_call: TRBJ1-3; cdr3_aa: CASSLYRTHSGNTIYF
clone_size: NA; v_call: TRBV27; j_call: TRBJ1-1; cdr3_aa: CASSPGMGQRNTEAFF
clone_size: NA; v_call: TRBV28; j_call: TRBJ2-5; cdr3_aa: CASSSTLQLAGGETQYF
clone_size: NA; v_call: TRBV5-6; j_call: TRBJ2-3; cdr3_aa: CASSSRTSGAADTQYF
clone_size: NA; v_call: TRBV18; j_call: TRBJ2-7; cdr3_aa: CASSRDQSALRVSSYEQYF
clone_size: NA; v_call: TRBV9; j_call: TRBJ2-2; cdr3_aa: CASSWEGGGDAGELFF
clone_size: few; v_call: TRBV4-3; j_call: TRBJ1-2; cdr3_aa: CASSQEGHPGYGYTF
clone_size: NA; v_call: TRBV29-1; j_call: TRBJ2-1; cdr3_aa: CSVLPGTSSYNEQFF
clone_size: NA; v_call: TRBV5-4; j_call: TRBJ2-3; cdr3_aa: CASSLTGNTDTQYF
clone_size: NA; v_call: TRBV9; j_call: TRBJ2-4; cdr3_aa: CADAGEAKNIQYF
clone_size: NA; v_call: TRBV9; j_call: TRBJ1-3; cdr3_aa: CASSSRDRSLSGNTIYF
clone_size: once; v_call: TRBV7-9; j_call: TRBJ1-6; cdr3_aa: CASSLGGQGDSPLHF
clone_size: NA; v_call: TRBV6-5; j_call: TRBJ2-7; cdr3_aa: CASSQGSGYEQYF
clone_size: NA; v_call: TRBV2; j_call: TRBJ1-4; cdr3_aa: CASRDPGQGVKLFF
clone_size: NA; v_call: TRBV6-1; j_call: TRBJ2-7; cdr3_aa: CASSPTGQGREQYF
clone_size: NA; v_call: TRBV6-5; j_call: TRBJ2-1; cdr3_aa: CASSYFPGLADNEQFF
clone_size: NA; v_call: TRBV9; j_call: TRBJ1-4; cdr3_aa: CASSVEGSRNEKLFF
clone_size: few; v_call: TRBV5-6; j_call: TRBJ2-7; cdr3_aa: CASSPDPSGTYEQYF
clone_size: NA; v_call: TRBV7-2; j_call: TRBJ1-5; cdr3_aa: CASSPGQGARQPQHF
clone_size: NA; v_call: TRBV6-5; j_call: TRBJ1-5; cdr3_aa: CASSPNRGGQPQHF
clone_size: NA; v_call: TRBV18; j_call: TRBJ1-2; cdr3_aa: CASSPRQTNGYTF
clone_size: NA; v_call: TRBV28; j_call: TRBJ1-1; cdr3_aa: CASLRGGAFGTEAFF
clone_size: NA; v_call: TRBV5-4; j_call: TRBJ1-4; cdr3_aa: CASSPERATNEKLFF
clone_size: NA; v_call: TRBV6-1; j_call: TRBJ1-6; cdr3_aa: CASSESRLNSPLHF
clone_size: NA; v_call: TRBV14; j_call: TRBJ2-7; cdr3_aa: CASSQESRGGPDWGEQYF
clone_size: NA; v_call: TRBV2; j_call: TRBJ1-2; cdr3_aa: CASSGPQGSYGYTF
clone_size: NA; v_call: TRBV28; j_call: TRBJ1-3; cdr3_aa: CASSLVTGTDTIYF
clone_size: NA; v_call: TRBV4-3; j_call: TRBJ2-7; cdr3_aa: CASSQDSYSSYEQYF
clone_size: NA; v_call: TRBV7-9; j_call: TRBJ2-6; cdr3_aa: CASRGPGANVLTF
clone_size: once; v_call: TRBV27; j_call: TRBJ2-6; cdr3_aa: CASSPNPQGRGANVLTF
clone_size: NA; v_call: TRBV7-9; j_call: TRBJ1-5; cdr3_aa: CASSSATGNQPQHF
clone_size: NA; v_call: TRBV2; j_call: TRBJ2-7; cdr3_aa: CATKKPGQGDEQYF
clone_size: once; v_call: TRBV4-3; j_call: TRBJ2-7; cdr3_aa: CASSQGQGPPYEQYF
clone_size: few; v_call: TRBV14; j_call: TRBJ1-4; cdr3_aa: CASSRGPTNEKLFF
clone_size: NA; v_call: TRBV5-1; j_call: TRBJ1-1; cdr3_aa: CASNRGGVNTEAFF
clone_size: few; v_call: TRBV5-1; j_call: TRBJ2-2; cdr3_aa: CASSLITGANTGELFF
clone_size: once; v_call: TRBV6-1; j_call: TRBJ2-3; cdr3_aa: CASSAVRDSPLF
clone_size: NA; v_call: TRBV7-9; j_call: TRBJ1-3; cdr3_aa: CASSLGGDRGTGNTIYF
clone_size: few; v_call: TRBV9; j_call: TRBJ1-6; cdr3_aa: CASSVAQDRVDSPLHF
clone_size: few; v_call: TRBV14; j_call: TRBJ1-1; cdr3_aa: CASSSLRNTEAFF
clone_size: once; v_call: TRBV5-1; j_call: TRBJ2-5; cdr3_aa: CASSLQGALALVETQYF
clone_size: NA; v_call: TRBV2; j_call: TRBJ2-7; cdr3_aa: CASSLTGEPYEQYF
clone_size: NA; v_call: TRBV4-1; j_call: TRBJ2-5; cdr3_aa: CASRRNFLDQETQYF
clone_size: NA; v_call: TRBV25-1; j_call: TRBJ1-2; cdr3_aa: CASSEYGGQNYGYTF
clone_size: NA; v_call: TRBV29-1; j_call: TRBJ1-2; cdr3_aa: CSVLRDRTDPYGYTF
clone_size: NA; v_call: TRBV7-9; j_call: TRBJ2-3; cdr3_aa: CASSPGQTQYF
clone_size: NA; v_call: TRBV27; j_call: TRBJ1-1; cdr3_aa: CASGTGSTEAFF
clone_size: NA; v_call: TRBV2; j_call: TRBJ2-1; cdr3_aa: CASSPRGGTYNEQFF
clone_size: once; v_call: TRBV6-4; j_call: TRBJ2-3; cdr3_aa: CASSDLEDPGSTDTQYF
clone_size: NA; v_call: TRBV7-8; j_call: TRBJ2-4; cdr3_aa: CASSLITGGSNIQYF
clone_size: NA; v_call: TRBV7-8; j_call: TRBJ2-2; cdr3_aa: CATQTGTLNTGELFF
clone_size: NA; v_call: TRBV28; j_call: TRBJ1-1; cdr3_aa: CASSPAGTGGAEAFF
clone_size: NA; v_call: TRBV7-9; j_call: TRBJ1-6; cdr3_aa: CSSSPSVRVNSPLHF
clone_size: NA; v_call: TRBV6-1; j_call: TRBJ1-2; cdr3_aa: CASSEQGAVNYGYTF
clone_size: NA; v_call: TRBV10-3; j_call: TRBJ1-5; cdr3_aa: CAISDDRVRSNQPQHF
clone_size: NA; v_call: TRBV10-3; j_call: TRBJ1-5; cdr3_aa: CAISEWGGNGNQPQHF
clone_size: NA; v_call: TRBV28; j_call: TRBJ1-6; cdr3_aa: CASSLSTGSGSPLHF
clone_size: NA; v_call: TRBV7-2; j_call: TRBJ2-5; cdr3_aa: CASSLGSAGGQETQYF